The clone carrying this T cell receptor beta chain has more than one count but fewer than ten. Its antigen is currently unknown. The sample is drawn from a study of cytomegalovirus exposure and HLA in healthy donors. Whole-study findings and limits: Another analysis was done later, and it associated 17,000 or so TCR beta sequences with HLA alleles at 0.05 false discovery rate.

PCR used 60 Vbeta primers and 13 Jbeta primers. Data came from immunoSEQ multiplex PCR; TCRdb stores just in-frame clones and leaves some out. The sample lists 220,000 or so clones; roughly 80% were seen once. The CDR3 is 14 residues long. Germline-derived CDR1 and CDR2 are SGHDT and YYEEEE. V was pared by 1 base and J by 6 bases, with 14 bases between. The sample consisted of PBMCs. The chain combines TRBV5-6 with TRBJ2-7; the D gene is possibly TRBD1 (7 bases). The receptor comes from a man aged 45-65 years in good health and CMV-seronegative. CDR3 loop: CASSLKTGRFEQYF. Here the CDR3 DNA reads TGTGCCAGCAGCTTGAAGACAGGGAGGTTCGAGCAGTACTTC.